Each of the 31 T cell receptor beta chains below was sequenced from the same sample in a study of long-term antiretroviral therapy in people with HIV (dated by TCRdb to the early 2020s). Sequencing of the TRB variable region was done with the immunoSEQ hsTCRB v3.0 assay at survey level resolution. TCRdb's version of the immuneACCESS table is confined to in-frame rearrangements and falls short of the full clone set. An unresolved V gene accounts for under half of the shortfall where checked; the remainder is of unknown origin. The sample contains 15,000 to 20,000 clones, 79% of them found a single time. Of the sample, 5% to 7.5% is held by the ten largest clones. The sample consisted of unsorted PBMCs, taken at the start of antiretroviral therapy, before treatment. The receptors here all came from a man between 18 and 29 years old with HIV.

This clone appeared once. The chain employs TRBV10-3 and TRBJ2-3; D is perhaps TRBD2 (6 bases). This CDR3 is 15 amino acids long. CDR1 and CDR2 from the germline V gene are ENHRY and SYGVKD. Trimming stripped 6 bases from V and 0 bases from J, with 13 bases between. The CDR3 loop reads CAIRKTGLSTDTQYF. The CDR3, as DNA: TGTGCCATCAGGAAAACGGGACTCAGCACAGATACGCAGTATTTT.

The CDR3 DNA reads as TGTGCCAGCAGCGTAGAATCCCGGGCCTGGGGCGGGAGGAACACCGGGGAGCTGTTTTTT. Translation gives CASSVESRAWGGRNTGELFF. The rearrangement joins TRBV9 to TRBJ2-2; TRBD2 matches 7 bases. This CDR3 has 20 amino acids. Losses at the gene ends were 0 bases for V and 1 base for J; bases not matched to a gene: 15. Germline CDR1 is SGDLS and CDR2 is YYNGEE. The full variable domain, with the rest looked up from reference TRBV9 and TRBJ2-2, is DSGVTQTPKHLITATGQRVTLRCSPRSGDLSVYWYQQSLDQGLQFLIQYYNGEERAKGNILERFSAQQFPDLHSELNLSSLELGDSALYFCASSVESRAWGGRNTGELFFGEGSRLTVL.

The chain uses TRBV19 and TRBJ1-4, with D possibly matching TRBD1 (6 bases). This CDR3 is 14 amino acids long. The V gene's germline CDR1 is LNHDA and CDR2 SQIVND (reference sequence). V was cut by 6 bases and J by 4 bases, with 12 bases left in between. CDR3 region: CASSTDRSNEKLFF. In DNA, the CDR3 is TGTGCCAGTAGCACCGACAGGAGTAATGAAAAACTGTTTTTT.

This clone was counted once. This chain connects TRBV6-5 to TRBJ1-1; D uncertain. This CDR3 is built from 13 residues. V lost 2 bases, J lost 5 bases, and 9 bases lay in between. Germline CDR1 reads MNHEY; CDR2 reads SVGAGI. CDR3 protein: CASSYGQATEAFF. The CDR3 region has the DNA TGTGCCAGCAGTTACGGGCAGGCGACTGAAGCTTTCTTT.

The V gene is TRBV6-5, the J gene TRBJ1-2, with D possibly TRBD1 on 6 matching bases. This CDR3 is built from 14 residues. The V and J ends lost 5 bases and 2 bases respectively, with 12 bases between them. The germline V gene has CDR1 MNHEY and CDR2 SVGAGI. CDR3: CASSRQVPNYGYTF. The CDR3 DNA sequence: TGTGCCAGCAGTCGACAGGTCCCAAACTATGGCTACACCTTC.

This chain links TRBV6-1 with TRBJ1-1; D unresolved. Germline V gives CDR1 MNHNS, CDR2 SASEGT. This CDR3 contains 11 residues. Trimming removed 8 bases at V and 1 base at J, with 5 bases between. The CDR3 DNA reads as TGTGCCAGCCATGGGAACACTGAAGCTTTCTTT. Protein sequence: CASHGNTEAFF.

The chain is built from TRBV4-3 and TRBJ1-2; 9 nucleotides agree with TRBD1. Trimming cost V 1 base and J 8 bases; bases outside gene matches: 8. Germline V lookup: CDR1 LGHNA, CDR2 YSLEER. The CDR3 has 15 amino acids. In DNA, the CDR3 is TGCGCCAGCAGCCAAGGAATCCGGGACAGGGTCGGCTACACCTTC. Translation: CASSQGIRDRVGYTF.

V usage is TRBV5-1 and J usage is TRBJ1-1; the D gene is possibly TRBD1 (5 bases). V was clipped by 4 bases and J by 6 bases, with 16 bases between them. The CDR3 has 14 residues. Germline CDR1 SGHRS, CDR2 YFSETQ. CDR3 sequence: CASSPAGEGAEAFF. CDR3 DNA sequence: TGCGCCAGCAGCCCGGCGGGGGAAGGGGCTGAAGCTTTCTTT. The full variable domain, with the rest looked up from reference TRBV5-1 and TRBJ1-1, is KAGVTQTPRYLIKTRGQQVTLSCSPISGHRSVSWYQQTPGQGLQFLFEYFSETQRNKGNFPGRFSGRQFSNSRSEMNVSTLELGDSALYLCASSPAGEGAEAFFGQGTRLTVV.

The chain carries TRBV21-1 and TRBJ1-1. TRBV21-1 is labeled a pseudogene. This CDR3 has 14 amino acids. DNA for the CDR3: TGTGCCAGCAGCAAAGTTCCGGCGGGCACTGAAGCTTTCTTT. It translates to CASSKVPAGTEAFF.

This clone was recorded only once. CDR3 nucleotides: TGTGCCAGCACCCAGCTGTACGAGCAGTACTTC. It codes for CASTQLYEQYF. V is TRBV2 and J is TRBJ2-7, with D uncertain. Trimming took off 7 bases at V and 4 bases at J, with 8 bases between the two ends. CDR1 SNHLY and CDR2 FYNNEI come from the germline V gene. This CDR3 has 11 residues.

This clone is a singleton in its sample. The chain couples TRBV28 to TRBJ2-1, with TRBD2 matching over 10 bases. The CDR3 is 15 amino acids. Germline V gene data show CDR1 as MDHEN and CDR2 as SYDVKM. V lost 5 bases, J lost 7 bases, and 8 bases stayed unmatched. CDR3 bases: TGTGCCAGCAGTCCATTAGCGGGAGGTTGGAATGAGCAGTTCTTC. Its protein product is CASSPLAGGWNEQFF. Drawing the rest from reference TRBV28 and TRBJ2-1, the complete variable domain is DVKVTQSSRYLVKRTGEKVFLECVQDMDHENMFWYRQDPGLGLRLIYFSYDVKMKEKGDIPEGYSVSREKKERFSLILESASTNQTSMYLCASSPLAGGWNEQFFGPGTRLTVL.

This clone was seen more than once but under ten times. The CDR3: CASSWGRPGEQYF. CDR3 DNA sequence: TGCGCCAGCAGCTGGGGAAGGCCCGGGGAGCAGTACTTC. The rearrangement joins TRBV5-1 to TRBJ2-7; no reliable D call. The CDR3 extends over 13 amino acids. Deletions cut 3 bases from V and 7 bases from J, with 14 bases between. CDR1 and CDR2 (germline): SGHRS, YFSETQ.

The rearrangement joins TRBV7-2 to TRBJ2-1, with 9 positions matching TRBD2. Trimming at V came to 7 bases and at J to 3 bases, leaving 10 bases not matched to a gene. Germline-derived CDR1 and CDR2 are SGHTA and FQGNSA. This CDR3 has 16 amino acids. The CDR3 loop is CASTSGGLAGYNEQFF. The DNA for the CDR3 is TGTGCCAGCACCTCGGGGGGACTAGCAGGCTACAATGAGCAGTTCTTC.

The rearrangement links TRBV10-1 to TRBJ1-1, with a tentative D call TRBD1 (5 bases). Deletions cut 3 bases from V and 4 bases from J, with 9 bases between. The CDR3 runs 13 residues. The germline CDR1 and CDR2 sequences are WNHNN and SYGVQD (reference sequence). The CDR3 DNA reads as TGCGCCAGCAGTGATTTCGGGGGCACTGAAGCTTTCTTT. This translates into CASSDFGGTEAFF.

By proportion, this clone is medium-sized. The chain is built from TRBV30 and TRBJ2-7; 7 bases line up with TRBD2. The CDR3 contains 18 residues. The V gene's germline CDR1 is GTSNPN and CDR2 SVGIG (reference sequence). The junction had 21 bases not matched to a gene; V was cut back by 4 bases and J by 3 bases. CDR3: CAWKGTSEKYDVFYEQYF. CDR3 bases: TGTGCCTGGAAGGGAACTAGCGAGAAGTATGACGTATTCTACGAGCAGTACTTC.

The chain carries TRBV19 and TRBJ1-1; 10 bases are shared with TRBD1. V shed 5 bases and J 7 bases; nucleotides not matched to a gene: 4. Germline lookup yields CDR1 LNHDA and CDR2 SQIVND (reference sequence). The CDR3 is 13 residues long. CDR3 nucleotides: TGTGCCAGTAGTTCAGACAGGGGGCTTGAAGCTTTCTTT. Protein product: CASSSDRGLEAFF.

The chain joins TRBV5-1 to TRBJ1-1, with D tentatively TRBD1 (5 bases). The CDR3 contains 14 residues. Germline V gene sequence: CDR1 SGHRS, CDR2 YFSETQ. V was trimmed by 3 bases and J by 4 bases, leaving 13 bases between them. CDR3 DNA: TGCGCCAGCAGCTCCGGGGGAGTGGTCACTGAAGCTTTCTTT. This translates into CASSSGGVVTEAFF.

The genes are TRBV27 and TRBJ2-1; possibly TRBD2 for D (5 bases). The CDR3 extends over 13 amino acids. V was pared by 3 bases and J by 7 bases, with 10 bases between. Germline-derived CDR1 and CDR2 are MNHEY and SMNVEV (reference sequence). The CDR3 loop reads CASSFLLGNEQFF. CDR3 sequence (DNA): TGTGCCAGCAGTTTCTTACTAGGGAATGAGCAGTTCTTC.

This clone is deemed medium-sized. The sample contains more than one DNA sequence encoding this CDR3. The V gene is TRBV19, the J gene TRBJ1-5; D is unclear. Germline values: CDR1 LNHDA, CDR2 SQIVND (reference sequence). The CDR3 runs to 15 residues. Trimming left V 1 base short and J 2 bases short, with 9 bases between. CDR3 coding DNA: TGTGCCAGTAGTATAGGTCTTCGGGGCAATCAGCCCCAGCATTTT. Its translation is CASSIGLRGNQPQHF.

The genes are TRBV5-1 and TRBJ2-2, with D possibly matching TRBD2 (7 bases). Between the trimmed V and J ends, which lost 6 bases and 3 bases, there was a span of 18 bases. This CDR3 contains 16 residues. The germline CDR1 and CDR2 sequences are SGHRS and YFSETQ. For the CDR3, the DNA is TGCGCCAGCAAGCTTGGAACAGGGAGGGACACCGGGGAGCTGTTTTTT. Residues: CASKLGTGRDTGELFF.

CDR3 sequence: CASSLGDSYNEQFF. In DNA, the CDR3 is TGTGCCAGCAGCTTGGGGGACTCCTACAATGAGCAGTTCTTC. This sequence joins TRBV5-4 and TRBJ2-1; no firm D call. V was trimmed by 0 bases and J by 0 bases, leaving 4 bases between them. Germline V lookup: CDR1 SGHNT, CDR2 YYREEE (reference sequence). The CDR3 extends over 14 amino acids.

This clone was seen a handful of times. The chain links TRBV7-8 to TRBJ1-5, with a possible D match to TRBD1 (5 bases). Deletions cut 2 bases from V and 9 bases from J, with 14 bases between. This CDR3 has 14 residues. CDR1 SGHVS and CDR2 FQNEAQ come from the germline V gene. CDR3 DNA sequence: TGTGCCAGCAGCTTATCCCCGGGCCAGGGGCCCCAGCATTTT. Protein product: CASSLSPGQGPQHF.

This CDR3 reads CAWSVRGEQYF. CDR3 nucleotides: TGTGCCTGGAGTGTGAGGGGAGAGCAGTACTTC. This chain uses TRBV30 with TRBJ2-7, with D perhaps assigned TRBD1 or TRBD2 (5 bases each). Trimming left V 0 bases short and J 7 bases short, with 7 bases between. CDR3 length: 11 amino acids. The germline CDR1 and CDR2 sequences are GTSNPN and SVGIG (reference sequence).

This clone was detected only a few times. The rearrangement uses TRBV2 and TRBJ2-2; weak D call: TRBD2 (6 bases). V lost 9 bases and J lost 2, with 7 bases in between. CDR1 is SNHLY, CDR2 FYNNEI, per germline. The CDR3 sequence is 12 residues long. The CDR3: CARGTNTGELFF. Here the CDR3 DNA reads TGTGCCAGGGGGACTAACACCGGGGAGCTGTTTTTT.

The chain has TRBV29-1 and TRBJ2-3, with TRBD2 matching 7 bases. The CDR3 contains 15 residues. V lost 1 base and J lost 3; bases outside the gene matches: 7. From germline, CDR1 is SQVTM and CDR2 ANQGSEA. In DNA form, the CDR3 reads TGCAGCGTTGAAGTCCCGGGGAGGGGTACAGATACGCAGTATTTT. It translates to CSVEVPGRGTDTQYF.

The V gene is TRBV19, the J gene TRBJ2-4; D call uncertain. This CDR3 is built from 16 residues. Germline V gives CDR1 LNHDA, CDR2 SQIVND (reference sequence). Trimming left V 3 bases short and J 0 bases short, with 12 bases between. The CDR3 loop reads CASSMLAQLAKNIQYF. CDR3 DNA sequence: TGTGCCAGTAGTATGCTCGCACAGTTAGCCAAAAACATTCAGTACTTC.

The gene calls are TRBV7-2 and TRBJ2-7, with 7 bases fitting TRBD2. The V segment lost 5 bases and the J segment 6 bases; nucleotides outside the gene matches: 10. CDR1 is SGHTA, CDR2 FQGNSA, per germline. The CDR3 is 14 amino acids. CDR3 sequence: CASSPGASGGEQYF. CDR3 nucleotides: TGTGCCAGCAGCCCTGGGGCTAGCGGAGGCGAGCAGTACTTC.

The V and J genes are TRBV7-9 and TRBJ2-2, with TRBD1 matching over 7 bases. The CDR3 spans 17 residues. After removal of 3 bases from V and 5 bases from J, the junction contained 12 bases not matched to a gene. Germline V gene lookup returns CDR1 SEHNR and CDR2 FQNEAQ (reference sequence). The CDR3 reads CASSFPPFGRGTGELFF. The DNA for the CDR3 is TGTGCCAGCAGCTTCCCGCCTTTTGGCAGGGGGACCGGGGAGCTGTTTTTT.

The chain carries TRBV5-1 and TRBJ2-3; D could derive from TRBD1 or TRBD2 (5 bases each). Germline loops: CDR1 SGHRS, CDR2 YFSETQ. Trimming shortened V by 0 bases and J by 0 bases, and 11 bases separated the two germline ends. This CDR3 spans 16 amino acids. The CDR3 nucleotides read TGCGCCAGCAGCTTGGCGGGACCACCTAGCACAGATACGCAGTATTTT. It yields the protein CASSLAGPPSTDTQYF.

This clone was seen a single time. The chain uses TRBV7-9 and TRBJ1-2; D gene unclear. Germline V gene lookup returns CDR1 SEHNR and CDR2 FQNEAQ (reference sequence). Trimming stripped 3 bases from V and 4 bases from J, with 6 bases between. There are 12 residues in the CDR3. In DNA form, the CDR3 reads TGTGCCAGCAGCTTGTTGCTCTATGGCTACACCTTC. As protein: CASSLLLYGYTF.

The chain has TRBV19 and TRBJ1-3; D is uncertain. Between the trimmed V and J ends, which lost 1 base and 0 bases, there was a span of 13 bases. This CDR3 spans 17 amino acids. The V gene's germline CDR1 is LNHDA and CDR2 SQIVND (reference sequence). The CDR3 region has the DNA TGTGCCAGTAGTATAGTGGTGGCAGGCAGCTCTGGAAACACCATATATTTT. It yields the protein CASSIVVAGSSGNTIYF.